The 26 T cell receptor beta chains below all came from one sample that was sequenced in a study of blood T cells in healthy people across ages. PCR was performed a second time for roughly 7 to 12 cycles using a sample-barcoded 5' primer and a J-beta primer mix. One entry per CDR3 protein, called by TCRdb with MiXCR from the 5' RACE reads. The sample records 650,000 or so distinct CDR3 sequences, about 51% being singletons. Sequences were obtained from blood. These receptors originate from a woman of 80 years or more in good health.

The chain employs TRBV7-9 and TRBJ2-7; 7 nucleotides agree with TRBD1. In germline, CDR1 is SEHNR, CDR2 FQNEAQ (reference sequence). This CDR3 region has 14 residues. Trimming removed 1 base from V and 3 bases from J; junction bases left unmatched: 3. Written as DNA, the CDR3 is TGTGCCAGCAGCTTAGGGGACAGTTACTACGAGCAGTACTTC. Translating gives CASSLGDSYYEQYF.

This clonotype was counted many times. V is TRBV5-1 and J is TRBJ2-5; unclear D gene. CDR3 length equals 14 residues. CDR1 and CDR2 from the germline V gene are SGHRS and YFSETQ. V lost 2 bases, J lost 4 bases, and 12 bases lay in between. CDR3 protein: CASSFGLNIETQYF. In nucleotides, the CDR3 is TGCGCCAGCAGCTTCGGCCTCAATATAGAGACCCAGTACTTC. Variable domain in full (rest from reference TRBV5-1 and TRBJ2-5): KAGVTQTPRYLIKTRGQQVTLSCSPISGHRSVSWYQQTPGQGLQFLFEYFSETQRNKGNFPGRFSGRQFSNSRSEMNVSTLELGDSALYLCASSFGLNIETQYFGPGTRLLVL.

This clonotype was recorded a few times. The J gene is TRBJ2-1, the V gene TRBV6-2 or TRBV6-3, with 7 nucleotides matching TRBD2. This CDR3 has 12 residues. V shed 6 bases, J shed 15 bases, and the junction held 11 bases outside the gene matches. CDR1 is MNHEY and CDR2 is SVGEGT in the germline V gene. The CDR3: CASRAGTKERFF. Here the CDR3 DNA reads TGTGCCAGCAGGGCCGGGACTAAGGAGAGGTTCTTC.

This clonotype was seen ten or more times. This chain connects TRBV20-1 to TRBJ2-1; a weak D match, TRBD2 (5 bases). The V gene lost 3 bases and the J gene lost 9 bases, with 21 bases spanning the gap. The CDR3 spans 15 residues. Germline values: CDR1 DFQATT, CDR2 SNEGSKA (reference sequence). The CDR3 nucleotides read TGCAGTGCTAGGGAAGAAGAGGGAAGGGTATCTGAGCAGTTCTTC. Its protein product is CSAREEEGRVSEQFF.

The chain combines TRBV9 with TRBJ2-1; 11 nucleotides line up with TRBD2. V was clipped by 4 bases and J by 0 bases; unmatched bases: 15. The CDR3 length is 20 residues. CDR1 is SGDLS and CDR2 is YYNGEE in the germline V gene. This CDR3 is CASSLGLAGEHFSSYNEQFF. CDR3 sequence (DNA): TGTGCCAGCAGCTTAGGACTAGCGGGCGAGCACTTTAGCTCCTACAATGAGCAGTTCTTC.

DNA for the CDR3: TGTGCCATCAGTGAGAGCCCCGACTATATGGCCAACGTCCTGACTTTC. It translates to CAISESPDYMANVLTF. The rearrangement links TRBV10-3 to TRBJ2-6, with D maybe TRBD2 (5 bases). Trimming took off 2 bases at V and 6 bases at J, with 14 bases between the two ends. CDR3 length: 16 amino acids. CDR1 is ENHRY, CDR2 SYGVKD, per germline.

As to this clonotype: This may be a read error, as it is one base from a much larger clone. The chain recombines TRBV20-1 with TRBJ2-5; the match to TRBD2 covers 8 bases. Germline loops: CDR1 DFQATT, CDR2 SNEGSKA (reference sequence). After removal of 4 bases from V and 11 bases from J, the junction contained 15 bases not matched to a gene. The CDR3 totals 14 residues. CDR3 DNA sequence: TGCAGTGCTACCGGGGGGGCCTCTTACAATGAGCAGTACTTC. Its protein is CSATGGASYNEQYF.

The chain joins TRBV5-5 to TRBJ1-2, with a weak D call TRBD1 (6 bases). V lost 0 bases and J 6 bases, leaving 12 bases between the germline ends. The CDR3 runs 14 residues. Germline V gene lookup returns CDR1 SGHKS and CDR2 YYEKEE (reference sequence). DNA for the CDR3: TGTGCCAGCAGCTTGGCGTGGACAGACAATGGCTACACCTTC. Translation: CASSLAWTDNGYTF.

This clonotype was recorded at least ten times. The chain uses TRBV18 and TRBJ2-4; D unresolved. This CDR3 is built from 16 residues. V was clipped by 3 bases and J by 4 bases, with 16 bases between them. The germline V gene has CDR1 KGHSH and CDR2 LQKENI. CDR3 sequence reads: CASSPLPGREKNIQYF. DNA for the CDR3: TGTGCCAGCTCACCTCTTCCCGGGCGAGAGAAAAACATTCAGTACTTC.

Concerning this clonotype itself: This may be a read error: a much more frequent sequence differs by one nucleotide. This sequence joins TRBV4-1 and TRBJ2-1; tentatively, D is TRBD2 (6 bases). The CDR3 consists of 14 residues. Trimming took 4 bases from V and 15 from J, leaving 22 bases between them. Looked up from germline, CDR1 is MGHRA and CDR2 is YSYEKL. The CDR3 DNA sequence: TGCGCCAGCAGCCGAGAGGAGGGTCTCATTTTTCGGTTCTTC. Protein sequence: CASSREEGLIFRFF.

This clonotype was found many times. The chain joins TRBV4-2 to TRBJ2-7, with 14 bases fitting TRBD2. J was trimmed by 1 base and V by 4 bases; bases with no gene match: 6. The CDR3 covers 17 residues. CDR1 LGHNA and CDR2 YNFKEQ come from the germline V gene. CDR3 sequence: CASSRIGTSGSSYEQYF. CDR3 in DNA: TGTGCCAGCAGCCGAATCGGGACTAGCGGGAGTTCCTACGAGCAGTACTTC.

Comments on this clonotype: A much larger clone is a single base away; this may be a read error. The chain joins TRBV19 to TRBJ2-7, with D possibly being TRBD1 or TRBD2 (5 bases each). V was shortened by 10 bases and J by 3 bases, with 22 bases between the two germline ends. The CDR3 is 15 residues long. The V gene's germline CDR1 is LNHDA and CDR2 SQIVND (reference sequence). CDR3 nucleotide sequence: TGTGCCAATAGGTTACACGTCCGAGGGGACTACGAGCAGTACTTC. It translates to CANRLHVRGDYEQYF.

In its sample, this clonotype was seen a few times. This chain uses TRBV12-3 or TRBV12-4 with TRBJ1-3; D is undetermined. Trimming pared 3 bases from V and 4 bases from J, leaving 10 bases between. This CDR3 has 14 amino acids. The CDR3 region has the DNA TGTGCCAGCAGTTTCCCGCCAGCCGGAAACACCATATATTTT. This sequence encodes CASSFPPAGNTIYF.

This chain uses TRBV29-1 with TRBJ2-1, with 10 positions matching TRBD2. This CDR3 region has 19 residues. Trimming cost V 1 base and J 12 bases; bases outside gene matches: 24. Germline V gene sequence: CDR1 SQVTM, CDR2 ANQGSEA. The CDR3 protein is CSVEGGQWETSGSLMGQFF. The CDR3 coding sequence is TGCAGCGTTGAAGGGGGACAGTGGGAGACTAGCGGGTCTTTAATGGGGCAGTTCTTC.

This clonotype was seen a handful of times. The chain employs TRBV20-1 and TRBJ1-2, with a tentative D call TRBD1 (5 bases). V lost 5 bases and J lost 2, with 6 bases in between. The germline CDR1 and CDR2 sequences are DFQATT and SNEGSKA (reference sequence). This CDR3 is 11 amino acids long. The CDR3 spells CSARQNYGYTF. Here the CDR3 DNA reads TGCAGTGCTCGACAGAACTATGGCTACACCTTC.

The rearrangement links TRBV4-2 to TRBJ2-5; D unclear. CDR1 and CDR2 (germline): LGHNA, YNFKEQ. V was clipped by 1 base and J by 2 bases, with 17 bases between them. This CDR3 spans 17 amino acids. The CDR3 nucleotides are TGTGCCAGCAGCCAAGGGATGTACGGAGCGCTTCAAGAGACCCAGTACTTC. It encodes CASSQGMYGALQETQYF.

The V gene is TRBV19, the J gene TRBJ2-7, with TRBD1 matching over 9 bases. The CDR3 is 14 residues long. Germline CDR1 and CDR2: LNHDA and SQIVND (reference sequence). V lost 5 bases to trimming and J lost 3 bases; unmatched junction nucleotides: 5. The CDR3 coding sequence is TGTGCCAGTAGTGGGACAGGGTCATTCTACGAGCAGTACTTC. This sequence encodes CASSGTGSFYEQYF.

With regard to this clonotype: Possible read error: a much larger clone is one base away. The genes are TRBV10-3 and TRBJ2-1; TRBD2 agrees at 10 bases. J lost 8 bases, V lost 10 bases, and 11 bases had no gene match. This CDR3 is 14 amino acids long. The germline gives CDR1 ENHRY, CDR2 SYGVKD. Here the CDR3 DNA reads TGTGCCAACAGAGCGGGAGGGCTCCACGATGAGCAGTTCTTC. Protein product: CANRAGGLHDEQFF.

CDR3 region: CASRGQGANGYTF. The CDR3 DNA follows: TGTGCCAGCAGGGGACAGGGGGCGAATGGCTACACCTTC. The chain carries TRBV6-5 and TRBJ1-2, with 12 bases aligning to TRBD1. The germline V gene has CDR1 MNHEY and CDR2 SVGAGI. This CDR3 spans 13 amino acids. V shed 6 bases and J 6 bases; nucleotides not matched to a gene: 2.

The V gene is TRBV6-2 or TRBV6-3, the J gene TRBJ2-1, with D possibly TRBD2 on 5 matching bases. The CDR3 extends over 13 amino acids. Per the germline V gene, CDR1 is MNHEY and CDR2 is SVGEGT. V shed 7 bases and J shed 10 bases, with 17 bases lying between them. The CDR3 sequence: CASKLSGGGEQFF. The CDR3 region has the DNA TGTGCCAGCAAACTAAGCGGAGGCGGGGAGCAGTTCTTC.

About this clonotype itself: It may be a read error: a sequence one base away is much more abundant. The chain employs TRBV2 and TRBJ1-2; maybe TRBD1 (6 bases). The CDR3 is 16 amino acids. Trimming removed 2 bases from V and 0 bases from J, with 13 bases in between. Germline CDR1 is SNHLY and CDR2 is FYNNEI. CDR3 residues: CASSEWGARPNYGYTF. CDR3 bases: TGTGCCAGCAGTGAATGGGGGGCCCGACCTAACTATGGCTACACCTTC.

The genes are TRBV4-1 and TRBJ1-6; a possible D gene is TRBD1 (6 bases). CDR1 is MGHRA, CDR2 YSYEKL, per germline. Between the trimmed V and J ends, which lost 3 bases and 7 bases, there was a span of 16 bases. The CDR3 is 16 amino acids. DNA for the CDR3: TGCGCCAGCAGCCACGTCGCCGGACAGCAAAATTCACCCCTCCACTTT. Translating gives CASSHVAGQQNSPLHF.

As concerns this clonotype: One end of the junction fails to match germline, which may point to a read error. The rearrangement links TRBV6-5 to TRBJ1-6; perhaps TRBD1 as D (6 bases). This CDR3 is 14 amino acids long. CDR1 MNHEY and CDR2 SVGAGI come from the germline V gene. CDR3 loop: CARSRTGQSSPLHF. The CDR3 nucleotides read TGTGCCCGCAGTCGAACAGGGCAGTCTTCACCCCTCCACTTT.

This clonotype was counted at least ten times. V is TRBV4-1 and J is TRBJ2-7, with D possibly TRBD1 on 6 matching bases. From germline, CDR1 is MGHRA and CDR2 YSYEKL. V lost 1 base to trimming and J lost 6 bases, with 10 bases between them. The CDR3 spans 13 residues. In DNA, the CDR3 is TGCGCCAGCAGCCAAGGCACAGGGACCGAGCAGTACTTC. It is translated as CASSQGTGTEQYF.

This clonotype was observed a single time. J is TRBJ2-6 and V is TRBV4-3; D not resolved. The germline gives CDR1 LGHNA, CDR2 YSLEER. The CDR3 runs 15 residues. Trimming took 1 base from V and 3 from J, leaving 7 bases between them. CDR3 sequence: CASSQGLDGANVLTF. The CDR3, as DNA: TGCGCCAGCAGCCAAGGATTGGATGGGGCCAACGTCCTGACTTTC.

In the case of this clonotype: A read error may explain this, as a much larger clone is one base away. J is TRBJ2-1 and V is TRBV5-1; 9 nucleotides line up with TRBD1. The germline gives CDR1 SGHRS, CDR2 YFSETQ. V was clipped by 4 bases and J by 9 bases; unmatched bases: 8. The CDR3 is made up of 14 amino acids. CDR3 DNA: TGCGCCAGCAGCGCAGTACAGGGGGCATTTGAGCAGTTCTTC. Translating it yields CASSAVQGAFEQFF. The complete variable domain, with remaining parts taken from reference TRBV5-1 and TRBJ2-1, reads KAGVTQTPRYLIKTRGQQVTLSCSPISGHRSVSWYQQTPGQGLQFLFEYFSETQRNKGNFPGRFSGRQFSNSRSEMNVSTLELGDSALYLCASSAVQGAFEQFFGPGTRLTVL.